Here is one T cell receptor beta chain with its context. It has no known antigen specificity. The sample holds no much larger clone one base away, and base qualities are not on file. In Seattle, one collaborating source enrolled patients while the infection was active and tracked those patients longitudinally over the course of disease. Each collaborating institution followed its own protocols to collect whole blood in K2EDTA tubes. Collaborator samples were shipped for TCRbeta analysis as frozen whole blood, isolated PBMCs, or DNA extracted from either sample type. CDR1 SGHDT and CDR2 YYEEEE were looked up in the germline V gene. From its cysteine to its phenylalanine, the CDR3 spans 16 amino acids. This entry keeps only the CDR3 DNA: 48 bases, framed from base 1. Germline trimming amounts to 4 bases on V and 6 bases on J, with 14 as the count of junction bases outside the gene matches. These data are taken from a study of blood T cell repertoires in COVID-19 (dated by TCRdb to the early 2020s). Describing the broader study: Collaborator samples came from the United States, Italy and Spain and covered acute and convalescent phases of COVID-19. The prospective study material was composed of cDNA or gDNA derived from T cells, B-cell-depleted T cells, or PBMCs. The dataset comprised deeply sampled blood TCRbeta repertoires from subjects exposed to, actively infected with, or recovered from COVID-19. Sample metadata almost always included a de-identified subject ID, COVID-19 status, age in years and sex. Where available, HLA class I and class II types were obtained from metadata supplied by the sample provider rather than from assay-based typing. The repertoires were released in a freely available public database intended as a resource for research on the immune response to SARS-CoV-2. The samples were drawn from two sources: the first 160 participants of the ongoing ImmuneRACE study, and 1,200 or so subjects contributed by 6 global collaborators.

What the research found in general, with its limitations: How much clinical and demographic metadata was included differed by source and by participant, and the metadata was provided uncurated.

TCRbeta CDR3 regions were amplified from genomic DNA by means of the immunoSEQ Assay, a bias-controlled multiplex PCR. As for the original processing: Nucleated cell counts per sample were estimated from amplification of reference gene primers within the assay. To quantify the absolute abundance of each unique TCRbeta CDR3 rearrangement, sequence reads were collapsed and filtered. For each sample, productive Simpson clonality was calculated by taking the square root of Simpson's diversity index across productive rearrangements. In TCRdb, the immuneACCESS table is reduced to in-frame sequences with V and J assigned. These tables do not hold every clone; where another copy was compared, an unresolved V gene accounts for under half, and the others remain unexplained. The V and J calls and clone size were taken over from that table, and D and trimming were inferred from the DNA. This sample comprises 150,000 to 180,000 clones, approximately 81% of them detected only once. The top ten clones comprise roughly 8.3% of the sample.

The sequenced material came from peripheral blood. Recombination connected TRBV5-6 to TRBJ2-5; 8 central nucleotides agree with TRBD1. This TCR derives from a woman aged 55 to 70 with COVID-19, enrolled during active disease. Here the CDR3 is given as CASSPHRRTGRKTQYF. The DNA is TGTGCCAGCAGCCCCCACAGGCGGACAGGGAGGAAGACCCAGTACTTC.